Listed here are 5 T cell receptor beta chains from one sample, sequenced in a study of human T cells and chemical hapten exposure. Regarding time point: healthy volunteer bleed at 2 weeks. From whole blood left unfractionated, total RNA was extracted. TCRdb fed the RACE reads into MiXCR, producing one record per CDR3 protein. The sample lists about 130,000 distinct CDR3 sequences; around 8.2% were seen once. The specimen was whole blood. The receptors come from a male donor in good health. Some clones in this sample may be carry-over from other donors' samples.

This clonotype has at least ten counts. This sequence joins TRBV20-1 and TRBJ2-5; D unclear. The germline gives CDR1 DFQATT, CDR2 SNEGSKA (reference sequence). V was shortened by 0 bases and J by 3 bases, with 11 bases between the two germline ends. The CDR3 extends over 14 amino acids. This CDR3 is CSARDMKAEETQYF. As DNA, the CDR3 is TGCAGTGCTAGAGATATGAAAGCCGAAGAGACCCAGTACTTC.

In DNA form, the CDR3 reads TGTGCCAGCACTAGCGGAAGGGCCAATGAGCAGTTCTTC. Protein product: CASTSGRANEQFF. The gene calls are TRBV19 and TRBJ2-1; TRBD2 matches at 8 bases. The germline CDR1 and CDR2 sequences are LNHDA and SQIVND (reference sequence). The length of the CDR3 is 13 residues. The ends lost 9 bases at V and 6 bases at J; junction bases unmatched: 7.

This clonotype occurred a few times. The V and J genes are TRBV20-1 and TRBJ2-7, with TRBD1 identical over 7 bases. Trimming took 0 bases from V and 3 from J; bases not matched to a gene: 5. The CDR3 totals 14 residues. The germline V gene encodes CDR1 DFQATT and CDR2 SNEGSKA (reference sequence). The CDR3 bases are TGCAGTGCTAGAGATCAGGGACAGAACTACGAGCAGTACTTC. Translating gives CSARDQGQNYEQYF.

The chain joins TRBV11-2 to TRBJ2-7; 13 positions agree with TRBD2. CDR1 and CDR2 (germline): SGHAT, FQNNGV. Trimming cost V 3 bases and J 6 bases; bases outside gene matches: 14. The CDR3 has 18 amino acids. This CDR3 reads CASSFEAWTSGRSGEQYF. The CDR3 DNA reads TGTGCCAGCAGCTTCGAGGCCTGGACTAGCGGGAGATCTGGCGAGCAGTACTTC.

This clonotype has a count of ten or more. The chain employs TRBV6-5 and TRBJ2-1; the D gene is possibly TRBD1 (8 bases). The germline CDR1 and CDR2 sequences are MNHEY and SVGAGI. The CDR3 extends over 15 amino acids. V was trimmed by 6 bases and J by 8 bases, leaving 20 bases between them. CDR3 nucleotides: TGTGCCAGCAGGAATGGACAGGGAGGGGTCCATGAGCAGTTCTTC. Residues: CASRNGQGGVHEQFF.